This entry lists 28 T cell receptor beta chains sequenced from one sample in a study of T cells after posttransplantation cyclophosphamide. The method was immunoSEQ multiplex PCR; TCRdb's version includes in-frame clones alone and lacks a portion of them. The sample yields a few thousand clones, 85% to 95% seen once. The sequenced material came from naive CD4+ T cells sorted from PBMCs. The receptors here all came from a man in his fifties.

The rearrangement uses TRBV5-8 and TRBJ1-4, with 10 bases identical to TRBD1. V lost 0 bases, J lost 8 bases, and 13 bases stayed unmatched. In germline, CDR1 is SGHTS, CDR2 YDEGEE. CDR3 size: 18 residues. CDR3 loop: CASSLAPRGTGVKEKLFF. The CDR3 DNA is TGTGCCAGCAGCTTGGCGCCCCGTGGGACAGGGGTGAAAGAAAAACTGTTTTTT.

The genes are TRBV19 and TRBJ2-2, with D maybe TRBD1 (6 bases). The CDR3 has 13 amino acids. The V gene's germline CDR1 is LNHDA and CDR2 SQIVND (reference sequence). V was shortened by 6 bases and J by 6 bases, with 11 bases between the two germline ends. The CDR3: CASSSQGSGELFF. Here the CDR3 DNA reads TGTGCCAGTAGCAGCCAGGGGTCCGGGGAGCTGTTTTTT.

The V call is TRBV6-8, the J call TRBJ1-6, with D maybe TRBD1 (5 bases). V was shortened by 4 bases and J by 11 bases, with 18 bases between the two germline ends. Looked up from germline, CDR1 is MNHGY and CDR2 is SAAAGT. This CDR3 comprises 15 residues. The CDR3 DNA follows: TGTGCCAGCAGTTCAACCGGGACTTTTTTCACACCCCTCCACTTT. Translation: CASSSTGTFFTPLHF.

The rearrangement links TRBV21-1 to TRBJ2-7; the DNA was not compared with TRBD2, the D call given in the table. TRBV21-1 is an annotated pseudogene. The CDR3 is made up of 15 amino acids. CDR3 sequence (DNA): TGTGCCAGCAGCCCCCCGAAAGCCACTCTACGAGATCAGTACTTC. Protein: CASSPPKATLRDQYF.

As DNA, the CDR3 is TGTGCCTGGAGGTCCGGACAGGGTTGGGTGGAACTGTTTTTT. Translating gives CAWRSGQGWVELFF. This chain links TRBV30 with TRBJ1-4; 8 bases map to TRBD1. The junction had 12 bases not matched to a gene; V was cut back by 3 bases and J by 12 bases. Germline lookup yields CDR1 GTSNPN and CDR2 SVGIG (reference sequence). The CDR3 totals 14 residues.

This clone came up once. This chain connects TRBV28 to TRBJ2-7, with D possibly matching TRBD2 (7 bases). Germline CDR1 and CDR2: MDHEN and SYDVKM. The CDR3 totals 13 residues. V dropped 6 bases and J dropped 3 bases, with 12 bases sitting between them. In nucleotides, the CDR3 is TGTGCCAGCAGCAAAGGGGGGGGCTACGAGCAGTACTTC. Its protein product is CASSKGGGYEQYF.

The rearrangement links TRBV10-2 to TRBJ1-2, with D perhaps TRBD1 (6 bases). This CDR3 has 12 residues. With 4 bases removed from V and 6 bases from J, the gap between germline ends came to 9 bases. The germline CDR1 and CDR2 sequences are WSHSY and SAAADI. CDR3 bases: TGCGCCAGCAGTGTATCAGGGGATGGCTACACCTTC. It encodes CASSVSGDGYTF.

This sequence joins TRBV9 and TRBJ1-3; D call uncertain. CDR3 length: 14 residues. Germline V lookup: CDR1 SGDLS, CDR2 YYNGEE. The V end was cut by 1 base, the J end by 1 base, with 6 bases between. In nucleotides, the CDR3 is TGTGCCAGCAGCGTAACCCAGTCTGGAAACACCATATATTTT. It yields the protein CASSVTQSGNTIYF.

This sequence joins TRBV12-5 and TRBJ2-3, with unresolved D. Trimming removed 5 bases from V and 4 bases from J, with 10 bases in between. The CDR3 spans 13 residues. Germline lookup yields CDR1 LGHNT and CDR2 FRNRAP. DNA of the CDR3: TGTGCTAGTGGTCCCCCACAGCCAGATACGCAGTATTTT. Translated: CASGPPQPDTQYF.

CDR3 DNA sequence: TGTGCCAGCAGAACCGAGACAGGGAATAATTCACCCCTCCACTTT. Translating gives CASRTETGNNSPLHF. The chain employs TRBV2 and TRBJ1-6; 7 nucleotides align to TRBD1. The junction had 7 bases not matched to a gene; V was cut back by 6 bases and J by 5 bases. Germline V lookup: CDR1 SNHLY, CDR2 FYNNEI. The CDR3 totals 15 residues.

V usage is TRBV2 and J usage is TRBJ1-1; possibly TRBD1 for D (5 bases). The CDR3 has 13 amino acids. V was clipped by 7 bases and J by 3 bases, with 12 bases between them. CDR1 is SNHLY, CDR2 FYNNEI, per germline. The CDR3 region has the DNA TGTGCCAGCACCTGGACACTGGACACTGAAGCTTTCTTT. Amino acid sequence: CASTWTLDTEAFF.

In its sample, this clone was seen once. The junction does not match germline at one end; this may be a read error. This rearrangement joins TRBV11-2 to TRBJ2-7; 10 nucleotides line up with TRBD1. The CDR3 sequence is 12 residues long. Germline lookup yields CDR1 SGHAT and CDR2 FQNNGV. The CDR3 DNA follows: TGTGCCAGCAGCGCCTTAGCCGGGACAGGGGACTTC. The encoded protein is CASSALAGTGDF.

The chain has TRBV14 and TRBJ2-4, with 7 nucleotides matching TRBD2. V trimming: 1 base; J trimming: 9 bases; junction bases outside the gene matches: 9. Germline V gives CDR1 SGHDN, CDR2 FVKESK. The CDR3 has 15 residues. The CDR3: CASSQGSGRSAIQYF. The DNA of the CDR3 is TGTGCCAGCAGCCAAGGATCCGGGAGGTCTGCCATTCAGTACTTC.

This rearrangement joins TRBV5-5 to TRBJ1-4, with TRBD1 identical over 9 bases. This CDR3 is built from 17 residues. Looked up from germline, CDR1 is SGHKS and CDR2 is YYEKEE (reference sequence). V dropped 2 bases and J dropped 6; count of bases not matched to a gene: 11. The DNA of the CDR3 is TGTGCCAGCAGCTTACAATTACCGGGACAGGGATATGAAAAACTGTTTTTT. This sequence encodes CASSLQLPGQGYEKLFF.

The rearrangement links TRBV10-2 to TRBJ2-1; no reliable D call. V shed 1 base and J shed 7 bases, with 8 bases lying between them. CDR1 and CDR2 from the germline V gene are WSHSY and SAAADI. The CDR3 consists of 13 residues. The CDR3 coding sequence is TGCGCCAGCAGTGAGTTATACATGAATGAGCAGTTCTTC. Its protein is CASSELYMNEQFF.

The rearrangement links TRBV5-1 to TRBJ2-1; 8 bases are shared with TRBD1. CDR3 length: 15 amino acids. Germline values: CDR1 SGHRS, CDR2 YFSETQ. Trimming at V came to 4 bases and at J to 5 bases, leaving 8 bases not matched to a gene. CDR3 protein: CASSQGQVGNNEQFF. CDR3 bases: TGCGCCAGCAGCCAGGGACAGGTAGGGAACAATGAGCAGTTCTTC.

V gene TRBV9 combines with J gene TRBJ1-1; no clear D gene. CDR3 length: 15 amino acids. Germline assignment: CDR1 SGDLS and CDR2 YYNGEE. Deletions cut 0 bases from V and 0 bases from J, with 9 bases between. The CDR3 is CASSVGAGVNTEAFF. The CDR3 DNA reads as TGTGCCAGCAGCGTAGGGGCCGGGGTGAACACTGAAGCTTTCTTT.

The chain couples TRBV4-1 to TRBJ1-1, with no clear D. The germline CDR1 and CDR2 sequences are MGHRA and YSYEKL. The ends were cut back, 0 bases at V and 11 bases at J, with 10 bases in the middle. The CDR3 totals 12 residues. CDR3 region: CASSQDRRRAFF. Here the CDR3 DNA reads TGCGCCAGCAGCCAAGATCGGCGCAGGGCTTTCTTT.

The J gene is TRBJ1-6, the V gene TRBV18; D remains ambiguous. Looked up from germline, CDR1 is KGHSH and CDR2 is LQKENI. The CDR3 is 15 amino acids. The ends were cut back, 6 bases at V and 4 bases at J, with 13 bases in the middle. The CDR3 loop is CASSPGRGYNSPLHF. The CDR3, as DNA: TGTGCCAGCTCCCCGGGCCGCGGGTATAATTCACCCCTCCACTTT.

The chain is built from TRBV28 and TRBJ2-4, with D tentatively TRBD2 (6 bases). V shed 6 bases and J shed 2 bases, with 14 bases lying between them. The CDR3 spans 15 residues. Per germline, CDR1 MDHEN and CDR2 SYDVKM. The CDR3 sequence: CASREWGDPKNIQYF. The CDR3 DNA follows: TGTGCCAGCAGAGAGTGGGGGGATCCCAAAAACATTCAGTACTTC. The full variable domain, in which reference TRBV28 and TRBJ2-4 provide the parts outside the CDR3, is DVKVTQSSRYLVKRTGEKVFLECVQDMDHENMFWYRQDPGLGLRLIYFSYDVKMKEKGDIPEGYSVSREKKERFSLILESASTNQTSMYLCASREWGDPKNIQYFGAGTRLSVL.

The V call is TRBV4-1, the J call TRBJ1-5; D gene ambiguous. V was clipped by 1 base and J by 5 bases, with 3 bases between them. This CDR3 comprises 12 residues. Germline assignment: CDR1 MGHRA and CDR2 YSYEKL. The CDR3 DNA sequence: TGCGCCAGCAGCCAAGGCGATCAGCCCCAGCATTTT. Protein product: CASSQGDQPQHF.

V usage is TRBV11-3 and J usage is TRBJ1-2; 7 nucleotides align to TRBD1. J lost 1 base, V lost 2 bases, and 10 bases had no gene match. The CDR3 totals 17 residues. CDR1 is SGHNT, CDR2 YENEEA, per germline. This CDR3 reads CASSLLGTGASNYGYTF. The CDR3 DNA sequence: TGTGCCAGCAGCTTATTGGGAACAGGGGCGAGTAACTATGGCTACACCTTC.

The chain is built from TRBV30 and TRBJ2-3, with D possibly TRBD1 on 6 matching bases. The CDR3 runs 16 residues. Germline CDR1 reads GTSNPN; CDR2 reads SVGIG (reference sequence). V gave up 4 bases and J gave up 5 bases, with 22 bases separating them. The CDR3 here is CAWTRKVGWGRDTQYF. CDR3 in DNA: TGTGCCTGGACTCGAAAGGTAGGGTGGGGGCGAGATACGCAGTATTTT.

As to this clone: One junction end disagrees with the germline gene, perhaps due to a read error. The rearrangement joins TRBV7-7 to TRBJ1-3; D unresolved. From germline, CDR1 is SSHAT and CDR2 FNYEAQ (reference sequence). This CDR3 spans 15 amino acids. Here the CDR3 DNA reads TGTGCTAGCAGCTTAGATTCTCCCCCTGGAAACACCATATATTTT. This encodes CASSLDSPPGNTIYF.

With regard to this clone: Without the conserved terminal phenylalanine or tryptophan, this CDR3 likely stems from a read error. Because the CDR3's place on the DNA is in doubt, the DNA is left out and the CDR3 is given as listed by TCRdb. J is TRBJ2-7 and V is TRBV20-1; the table calls TRBD1, which could not be checked here. The germline V gene has CDR1 DFQATT and CDR2 SNEGSKA (reference sequence). With termini counted, the CDR3 has 11 amino acids. This CDR3 reads CSATQTVLSLP.

The chain couples TRBV9 to TRBJ2-7; 9 bases are shared with TRBD2. V lost 3 bases, J lost 0 bases, and 4 bases stayed unmatched. Germline loops: CDR1 SGDLS, CDR2 YYNGEE. The CDR3 totals 15 residues. DNA of the CDR3: TGTGCCAGCAGCGCCAGTAGCGGGAGCTCCTACGAGCAGTACTTC. This sequence encodes CASSASSGSSYEQYF.

The V call is TRBV5-6, the J call TRBJ1-6, with D perhaps matching TRBD1 (6 bases). This CDR3 is built from 18 residues. Germline V lookup: CDR1 SGHDT, CDR2 YYEEEE. V gave up 1 base and J gave up 1 base, with 15 bases separating them. This CDR3 reads CASSLYTGGRSYNSPLHF. In nucleotides, the CDR3 is TGTGCCAGCAGCTTGTACACGGGGGGGCGATCCTATAATTCACCCCTCCACTTT.

The count of this clone is one. This chain joins TRBV7-9 and TRBJ2-4; D gene unclear. This CDR3 spans 12 amino acids. With 7 bases removed from V and 7 bases from J, the gap between germline ends came to 11 bases. CDR1 is SEHNR and CDR2 is FQNEAQ in the germline V gene (reference sequence). In nucleotides, the CDR3 is TGTGCCAGCACCTCCCTTTCGAACATTCAGTACTTC. Protein: CASTSLSNIQYF.